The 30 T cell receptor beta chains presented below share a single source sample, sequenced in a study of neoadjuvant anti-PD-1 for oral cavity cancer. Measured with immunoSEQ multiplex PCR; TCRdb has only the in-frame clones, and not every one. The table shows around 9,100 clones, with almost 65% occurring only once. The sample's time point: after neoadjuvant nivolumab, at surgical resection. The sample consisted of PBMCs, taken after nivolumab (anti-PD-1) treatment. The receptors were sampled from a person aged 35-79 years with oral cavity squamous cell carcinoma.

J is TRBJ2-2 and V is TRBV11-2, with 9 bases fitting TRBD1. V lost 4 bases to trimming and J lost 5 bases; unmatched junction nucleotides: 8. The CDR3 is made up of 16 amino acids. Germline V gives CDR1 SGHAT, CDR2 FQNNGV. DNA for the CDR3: TGTGCCAGCAGCTACTCCGGGACAGGGAGAACCGGGGAGCTGTTTTTT. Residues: CASSYSGTGRTGELFF.

The CDR3 sequence is CASSLGSGREAEQFF. Here the CDR3 DNA reads TGCGCCAGCAGCTTGGGTAGCGGGAGGGAGGCTGAGCAGTTCTTC. The gene calls are TRBV5-1 and TRBJ2-1; 11 nucleotides match TRBD2. Germline CDR1 SGHRS, CDR2 YFSETQ. This CDR3 is built from 15 residues. The trim removed 0 bases at V and 9 bases at J, leaving 5 bases unmatched.

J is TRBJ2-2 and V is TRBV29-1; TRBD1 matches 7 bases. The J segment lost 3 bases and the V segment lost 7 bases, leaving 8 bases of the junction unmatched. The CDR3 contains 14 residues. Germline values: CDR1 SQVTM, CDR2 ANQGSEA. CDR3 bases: TGCAGCGGGGGCCGGGACAGAGACACCGGGGAGCTGTTTTTT. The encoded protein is CSGGRDRDTGELFF.

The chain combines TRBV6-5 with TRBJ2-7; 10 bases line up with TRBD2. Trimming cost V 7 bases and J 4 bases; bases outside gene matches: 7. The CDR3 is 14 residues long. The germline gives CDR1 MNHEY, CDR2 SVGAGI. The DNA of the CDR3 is TGTGCCAGCACCCGAGCGGGAGGGTGGTACGAGCAGTACTTC. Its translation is CASTRAGGWYEQYF.

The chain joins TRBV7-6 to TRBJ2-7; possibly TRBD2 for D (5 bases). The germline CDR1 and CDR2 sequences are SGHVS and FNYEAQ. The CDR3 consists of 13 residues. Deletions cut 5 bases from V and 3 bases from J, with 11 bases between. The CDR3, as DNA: TGTGCCAGCAGCCAAGGCGGGCACTACGAGCAGTACTTC. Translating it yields CASSQGGHYEQYF.

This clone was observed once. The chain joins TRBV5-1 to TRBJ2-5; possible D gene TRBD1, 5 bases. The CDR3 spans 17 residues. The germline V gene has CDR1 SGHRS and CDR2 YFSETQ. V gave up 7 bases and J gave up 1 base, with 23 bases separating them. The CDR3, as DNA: TGCGCCAGCTTGGAAAATCCGCATGTTACAGGCCAAGAGACCCAGTACTTC. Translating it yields CASLENPHVTGQETQYF.

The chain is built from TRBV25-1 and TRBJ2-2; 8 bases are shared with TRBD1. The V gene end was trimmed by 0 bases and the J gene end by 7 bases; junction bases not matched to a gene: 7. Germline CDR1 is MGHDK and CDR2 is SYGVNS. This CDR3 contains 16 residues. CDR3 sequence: CASSEYGTGGLGELFF. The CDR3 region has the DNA TGTGCCAGCAGTGAATATGGAACAGGGGGTCTCGGGGAGCTGTTTTTT. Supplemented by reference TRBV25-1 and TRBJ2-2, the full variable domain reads EADIYQTPRYLVIGTGKKITLECSQTMGHDKMYWYQQDPGMELHLIHYSYGVNSTEKGDLSSESTVSRIRTEHFPLTLESARPSHTSQYLCASSEYGTGGLGELFFGEGSRLTVL.

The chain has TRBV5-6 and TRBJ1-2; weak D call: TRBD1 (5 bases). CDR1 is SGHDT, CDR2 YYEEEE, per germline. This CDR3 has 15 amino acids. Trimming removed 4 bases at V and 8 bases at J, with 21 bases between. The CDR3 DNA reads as TGTGCCAGCAGCACCCCCGAGTGGGGGGGAGGAGGCTACACCTTC. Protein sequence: CASSTPEWGGGGYTF.

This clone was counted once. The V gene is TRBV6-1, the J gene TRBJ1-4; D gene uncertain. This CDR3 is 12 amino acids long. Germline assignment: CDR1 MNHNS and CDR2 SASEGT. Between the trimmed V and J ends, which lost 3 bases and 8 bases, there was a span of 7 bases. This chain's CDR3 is CASSDPLEKLFF. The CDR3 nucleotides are TGTGCCAGCAGTGATCCCCTCGAAAAACTGTTTTTT.

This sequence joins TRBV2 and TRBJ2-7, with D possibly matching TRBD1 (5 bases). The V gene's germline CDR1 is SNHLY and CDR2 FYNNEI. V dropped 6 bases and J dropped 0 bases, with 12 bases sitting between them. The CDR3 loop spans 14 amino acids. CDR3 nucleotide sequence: TGTGCCAGCAGCCAAGACAGAGACTCCTACGAGCAGTACTTC. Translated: CASSQDRDSYEQYF.

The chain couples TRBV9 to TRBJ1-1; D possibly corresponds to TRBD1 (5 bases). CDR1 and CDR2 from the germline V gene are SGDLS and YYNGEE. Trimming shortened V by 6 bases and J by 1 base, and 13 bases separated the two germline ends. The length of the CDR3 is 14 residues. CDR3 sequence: CASNIDQGNTEAFF. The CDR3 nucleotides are TGTGCCAGCAACATCGATCAGGGGAACACTGAAGCTTTCTTT. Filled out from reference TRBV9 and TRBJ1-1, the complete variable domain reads DSGVTQTPKHLITATGQRVTLRCSPRSGDLSVYWYQQSLDQGLQFLIQYYNGEERAKGNILERFSAQQFPDLHSELNLSSLELGDSALYFCASNIDQGNTEAFFGQGTRLTVV.

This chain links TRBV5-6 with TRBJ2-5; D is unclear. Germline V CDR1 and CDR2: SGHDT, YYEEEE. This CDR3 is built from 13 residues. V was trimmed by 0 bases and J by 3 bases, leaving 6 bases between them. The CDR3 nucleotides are TGTGCCAGCAGCTTGGGATTCAAAGAGACCCAGTACTTC. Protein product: CASSLGFKETQYF.

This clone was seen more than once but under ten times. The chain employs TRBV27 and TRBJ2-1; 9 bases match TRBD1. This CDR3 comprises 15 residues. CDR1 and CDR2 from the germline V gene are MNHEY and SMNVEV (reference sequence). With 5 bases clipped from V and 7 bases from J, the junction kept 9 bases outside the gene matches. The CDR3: CASSLPGTGSNEQFF. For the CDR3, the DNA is TGTGCCAGCAGTCTACCGGGGACAGGGTCGAATGAGCAGTTCTTC.

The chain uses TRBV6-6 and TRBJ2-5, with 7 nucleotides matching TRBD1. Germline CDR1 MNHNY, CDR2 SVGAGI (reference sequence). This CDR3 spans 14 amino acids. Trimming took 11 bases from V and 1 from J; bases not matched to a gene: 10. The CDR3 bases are TGTGCCTCGACGACAGGGAGCGTCCAAGAGACCCAGTACTTC. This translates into CASTTGSVQETQYF.

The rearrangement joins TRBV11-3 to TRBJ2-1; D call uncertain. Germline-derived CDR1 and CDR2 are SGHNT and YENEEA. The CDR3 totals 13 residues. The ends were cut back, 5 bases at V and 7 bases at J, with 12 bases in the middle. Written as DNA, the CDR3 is TGTGCCAGCAGCGCGCAGGAGAGGAATGAGCAGTTCTTC. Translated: CASSAQERNEQFF.

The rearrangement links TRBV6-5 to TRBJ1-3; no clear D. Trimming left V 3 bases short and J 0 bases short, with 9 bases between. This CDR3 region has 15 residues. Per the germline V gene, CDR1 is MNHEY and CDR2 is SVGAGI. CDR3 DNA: TGTGCCAGCAGTTATAACATCCTCTCTGGAAACACCATATATTTT. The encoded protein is CASSYNILSGNTIYF.

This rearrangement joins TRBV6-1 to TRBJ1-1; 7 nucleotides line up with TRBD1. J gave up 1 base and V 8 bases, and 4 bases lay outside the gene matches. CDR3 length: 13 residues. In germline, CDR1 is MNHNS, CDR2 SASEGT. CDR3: CASHRTGNTEAFF. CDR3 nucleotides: TGTGCCAGCCATCGGACAGGGAACACTGAAGCTTTCTTT.

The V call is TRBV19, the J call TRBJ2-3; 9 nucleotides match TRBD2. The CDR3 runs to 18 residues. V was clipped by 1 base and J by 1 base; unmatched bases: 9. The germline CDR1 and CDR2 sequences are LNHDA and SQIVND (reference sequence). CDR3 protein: CASSIVGGLASGTDTQYF. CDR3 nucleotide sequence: TGTGCCAGTAGTATAGTCGGCGGACTAGCGAGCGGCACAGATACGCAGTATTTT. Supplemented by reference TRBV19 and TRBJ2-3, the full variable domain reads DGGITQSPKYLFRKEGQNVTLSCEQNLNHDAMYWYRQDPGQGLRLIYYSQIVNDFQKGDIAEGYSVSREKKESFPLTVTSAQKNPTAFYLCASSIVGGLASGTDTQYFGPGTRLTVL.

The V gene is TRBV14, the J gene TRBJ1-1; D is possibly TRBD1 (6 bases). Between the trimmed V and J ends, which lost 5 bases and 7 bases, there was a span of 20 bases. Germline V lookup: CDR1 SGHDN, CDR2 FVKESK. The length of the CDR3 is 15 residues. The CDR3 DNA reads TGTGCCAGCAGCTACTACAGGGATGGAACAGGTGAAGCTTTCTTT. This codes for CASSYYRDGTGEAFF.

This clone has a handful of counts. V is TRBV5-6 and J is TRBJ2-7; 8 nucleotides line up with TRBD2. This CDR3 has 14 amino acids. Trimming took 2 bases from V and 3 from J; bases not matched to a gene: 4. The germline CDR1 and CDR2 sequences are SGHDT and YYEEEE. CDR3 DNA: TGTGCCAGCAGCTTTCGGGGGGGCTACTACGAGCAGTACTTC. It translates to CASSFRGGYYEQYF.

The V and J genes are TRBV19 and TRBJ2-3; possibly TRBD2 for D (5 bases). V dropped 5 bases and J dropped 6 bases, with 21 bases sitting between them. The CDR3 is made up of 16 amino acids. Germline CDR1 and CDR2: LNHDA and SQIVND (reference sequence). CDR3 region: CASSPSWTGGRDTQYF. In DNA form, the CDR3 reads TGTGCCAGTAGTCCGTCTTGGACTGGCGGTAGGGATACGCAGTATTTT.

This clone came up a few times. The CDR3 sequence: CAAQSGRAVGELFF. The CDR3 DNA follows: TGTGCCGCCCAAAGCGGGAGGGCCGTCGGGGAGCTGTTTTTT. The chain carries TRBV19 and TRBJ2-2; 10 nucleotides agree with TRBD2. The CDR3 contains 14 residues. Germline CDR1 LNHDA, CDR2 SQIVND (reference sequence). The V and J ends lost 11 bases and 7 bases, in that order; junction bases with no gene match: 10. The complete variable domain, with remaining parts taken from reference TRBV19 and TRBJ2-2, reads DGGITQSPKYLFRKEGQNVTLSCEQNLNHDAMYWYRQDPGQGLRLIYYSQIVNDFQKGDIAEGYSVSREKKESFPLTVTSAQKNPTAFYLCAAQSGRAVGELFFGEGSRLTVL.

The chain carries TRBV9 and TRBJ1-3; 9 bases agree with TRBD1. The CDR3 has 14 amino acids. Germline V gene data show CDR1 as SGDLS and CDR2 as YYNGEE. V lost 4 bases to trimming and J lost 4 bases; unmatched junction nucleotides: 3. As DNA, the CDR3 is TGTGCCAGCAGCCAGGGACAGGGAGGAAACACCATATATTTT. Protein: CASSQGQGGNTIYF.

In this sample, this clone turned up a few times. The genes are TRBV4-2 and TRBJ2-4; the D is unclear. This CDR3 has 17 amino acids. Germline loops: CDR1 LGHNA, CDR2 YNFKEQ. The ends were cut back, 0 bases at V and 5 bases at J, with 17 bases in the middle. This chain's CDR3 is CASSQEERPRTENIQYF. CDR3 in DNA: TGTGCCAGCAGCCAAGAAGAGAGGCCGCGCACAGAAAACATTCAGTACTTC.

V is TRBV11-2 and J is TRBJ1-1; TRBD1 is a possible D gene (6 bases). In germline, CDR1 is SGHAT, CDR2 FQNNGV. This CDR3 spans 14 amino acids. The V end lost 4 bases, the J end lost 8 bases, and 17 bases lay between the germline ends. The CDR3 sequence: CASSSGPDRYEAFF. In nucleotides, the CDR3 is TGTGCCAGCAGCTCCGGACCCGACAGGTACGAAGCTTTCTTT.

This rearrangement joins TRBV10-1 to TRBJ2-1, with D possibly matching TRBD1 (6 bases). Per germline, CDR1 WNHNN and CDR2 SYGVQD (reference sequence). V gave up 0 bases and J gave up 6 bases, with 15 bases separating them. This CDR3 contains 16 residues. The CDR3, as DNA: TGCGCCAGCAGTGAGTCGAGTATGGTGGGGGCCAATGAGCAGTTCTTC. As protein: CASSESSMVGANEQFF.

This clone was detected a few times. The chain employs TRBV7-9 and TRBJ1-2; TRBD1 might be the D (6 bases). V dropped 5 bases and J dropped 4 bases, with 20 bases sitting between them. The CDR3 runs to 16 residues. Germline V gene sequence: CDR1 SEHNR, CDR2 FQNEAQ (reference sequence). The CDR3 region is CASSTVGGPLGYGYTF. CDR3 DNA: TGTGCCAGCAGCACAGTAGGGGGGCCCCTAGGCTATGGCTACACCTTC.

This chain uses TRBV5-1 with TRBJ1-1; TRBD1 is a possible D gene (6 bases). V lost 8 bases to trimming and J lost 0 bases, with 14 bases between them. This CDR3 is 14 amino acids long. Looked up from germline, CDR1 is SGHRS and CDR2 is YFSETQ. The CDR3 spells CASRTVSMNTEAFF. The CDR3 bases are TGCGCCAGTCGGACAGTATCCATGAACACTGAAGCTTTCTTT.

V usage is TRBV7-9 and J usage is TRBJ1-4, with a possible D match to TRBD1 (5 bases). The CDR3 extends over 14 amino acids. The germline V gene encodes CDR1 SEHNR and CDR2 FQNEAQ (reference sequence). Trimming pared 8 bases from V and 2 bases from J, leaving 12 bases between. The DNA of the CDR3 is TGTGCCAGCGACCCCGGGACCACTAATGAAAAACTGTTTTTT. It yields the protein CASDPGTTNEKLFF. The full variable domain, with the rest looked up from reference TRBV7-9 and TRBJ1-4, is DTGVSQNPRHKITKRGQNVTFRCDPISEHNRLYWYRQTLGQGPEFLTYFQNEAQLEKSRLLSDRFSAERPKGSFSTLEIQRTEQGDSAMYLCASDPGTTNEKLFFGSGTQLSVL.

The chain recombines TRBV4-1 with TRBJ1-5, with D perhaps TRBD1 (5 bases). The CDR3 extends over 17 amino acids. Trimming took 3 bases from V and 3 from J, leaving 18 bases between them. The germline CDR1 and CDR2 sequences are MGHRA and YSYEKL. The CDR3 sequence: CASSHKREGRINQPQHF. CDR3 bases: TGCGCCAGCAGCCATAAGAGGGAGGGGCGGATCAATCAGCCCCAGCATTTT.